The 18 T cell receptor beta chains below come from one sample, sequenced in a study of cytomegalovirus exposure and HLA in healthy donors. 60 Vbeta and 13 Jbeta primers were used in PCR. Data came from immunoSEQ multiplex PCR; TCRdb stores just in-frame clones and leaves some out. The sample has about 160,000 clones, roughly 83% seen once. The sequenced sample was PBMCs. The source is a human donor in good health.

V and J are TRBV2 and TRBJ2-1; TRBD2 agrees at 11 bases. Germline CDR1 reads SNHLY; CDR2 reads FYNNEI. Trimming cost V 5 bases and J 0 bases; bases outside gene matches: 6. CDR3 length: 17 residues. The CDR3 DNA is TGTGCCAGCAGTATGGGACTAGCGGTTAGCTCCTACAATGAGCAGTTCTTC. The encoded protein is CASSMGLAVSSYNEQFF.

The CDR3 DNA reads as TGCGCCAGTCGACAGGGGGTGGGGGAAAAACTGTTTTTT. It specifies CASRQGVGEKLFF. This chain links TRBV5-1 with TRBJ1-4; 9 nucleotides align to TRBD1. There are 13 residues in the CDR3. From germline, CDR1 is SGHRS and CDR2 YFSETQ. Germline trimming cut 8 bases from V and 8 bases from J; bases unmatched to any gene: 7.

CDR3 sequence (DNA): TGTGCCATCAGTACAGGGACAGGGGCTAGGAAACTGTTTTTT. Amino acids: CAISTGTGARKLFF. The J gene is TRBJ1-4, the V gene TRBV10-3, with 10 bases lining up with TRBD1. V was clipped by 5 bases and J by 11 bases; unmatched bases: 8. Germline V lookup: CDR1 ENHRY, CDR2 SYGVKD. The CDR3 loop spans 14 amino acids.

On this clone: A junction boundary mismatches the germline segment, possibly from a read error. This sample also contains other DNA sequences that code for the same CDR3. The chain couples TRBV19 to TRBJ2-1; perhaps TRBD2 as D (5 bases). The CDR3 loop spans 13 amino acids. The germline V gene has CDR1 LNHDA and CDR2 SQIVND (reference sequence). The CDR3: CASSMNSGLEQFF. In nucleotides, the CDR3 is TGCGCCAGTAGTATGAACAGCGGTCTGGAGCAGTTCTTC.

The chain has TRBV19 and TRBJ1-5, with 10 bases matching TRBD1. With 7 bases clipped from V and 4 bases from J, the junction kept 13 bases outside the gene matches. From germline, CDR1 is LNHDA and CDR2 SQIVND (reference sequence). The CDR3 has 17 amino acids. The CDR3 spells CASTPGQGLRGNQPQHF. CDR3 sequence (DNA): TGTGCCAGTACCCCGGGACAGGGGTTACGGGGAAATCAGCCCCAGCATTTT.

J is TRBJ2-1 and V is TRBV28; no clear D gene. The CDR3 is 11 residues long. Germline values: CDR1 MDHEN, CDR2 SYDVKM. V lost 4 bases and J 7 bases, leaving 5 bases between the germline ends. Written as DNA, the CDR3 is TGTGCCAGCAGTTGGCTTAATGAGCAGTTCTTC. This gives the protein CASSWLNEQFF.

The V gene is TRBV7-2, the J gene TRBJ1-5; 9 bases map to TRBD1. The V gene end was trimmed by 4 bases and the J gene end by 3 bases; junction bases not matched to a gene: 7. The CDR3 spans 16 residues. Germline loops: CDR1 SGHTA, CDR2 FQGNSA. As DNA, the CDR3 is TGTGCCAGCAGCTCCTTAGACAGGGGGTTCAATCAGCCCCAGCATTTT. Protein: CASSSLDRGFNQPQHF. The full variable domain, in which reference TRBV7-2 and TRBJ1-5 provide the parts outside the CDR3, is GAGVSQSPSNKVTEKGKDVELRCDPISGHTALYWYRQSLGQGLEFLIYFQGNSAPDKSGLPSDRFSAERTGGSVSTLTIQRTQQEDSAVYLCASSSLDRGFNQPQHFGDGTRLSIL.

This clone was recorded only once. This chain links TRBV19 with TRBJ2-2, with 9 bases identical to TRBD2. Germline CDR1 is LNHDA and CDR2 is SQIVND (reference sequence). Trimming removed 7 bases from V and 1 base from J; junction bases left unmatched: 1. The CDR3 covers 14 residues. The CDR3: CASTTSGNTGELFF. The CDR3 bases are TGTGCCAGTACGACTAGCGGGAACACCGGGGAGCTGTTTTTT.

The chain uses TRBV30 and TRBJ1-1; D is unresolved. Germline V gene lookup returns CDR1 GTSNPN and CDR2 SVGIG (reference sequence). V was pared by 0 bases and J by 6 bases, with 5 bases between. CDR3 length equals 11 residues. The CDR3 DNA sequence: TGTGCCTGGAGTGTGGGCGCTGAAGCTTTCTTT. It is translated as CAWSVGAEAFF.

This sequence joins TRBV18 and TRBJ1-1; D gene unclear. V was clipped by 1 base and J by 7 bases, with 7 bases between them. The CDR3 length is 12 residues. Germline loops: CDR1 KGHSH, CDR2 LQKENI. DNA for the CDR3: TGTGCCAGCTCACCACAACACCGTGAAGCTTTCTTT. This codes for CASSPQHREAFF.

A single count supports this clone. The rearrangement links TRBV6-1 to TRBJ2-1; D ambiguous. CDR1 is MNHNS, CDR2 SASEGT, per germline. V was clipped by 7 bases and J by 5 bases, with 12 bases between them. The CDR3 has 13 amino acids. CDR3 coding DNA: TGTGCCAGCATAAAGAAGCGACACAATGAGCAGTTCTTC. Its translation: CASIKKRHNEQFF.

The chain is built from TRBV30 and TRBJ2-7; possible D gene TRBD2, 6 bases. Trimming left V 4 bases short and J 4 bases short, with 14 bases between. The CDR3 runs to 13 residues. Germline V gives CDR1 GTSNPN, CDR2 SVGIG (reference sequence). This CDR3 reads CAWKAGSWYEQYF. The CDR3 DNA is TGTGCCTGGAAGGCGGGGAGTTGGTACGAGCAGTACTTC.

This chain connects TRBV10-3 to TRBJ1-1, with D possibly TRBD1 on 5 matching bases. In germline, CDR1 is ENHRY, CDR2 SYGVKD. The CDR3 has 15 amino acids. Between the trimmed V and J ends, which lost 0 bases and 4 bases, there was a span of 12 bases. Written as DNA, the CDR3 is TGTGCCATCAGTGAGTCCGGATTAGGGGCCACTGAAGCTTTCTTT. Protein sequence: CAISESGLGATEAFF.

This clone was observed a few times. In nucleotides, the CDR3 is TGTGCCAGCAGCTTAGCTAGGGGGTTAGGGCACGGCGATGAGCAGTTCTTC. It specifies CASSLARGLGHGDEQFF. The gene calls are TRBV7-9 and TRBJ2-1; D is perhaps TRBD1 (6 bases). This CDR3 contains 17 residues. The germline V and J ends were trimmed by 0 bases and 8 bases, with 20 bases remaining between them. Germline CDR1 is SEHNR and CDR2 is FQNEAQ (reference sequence).

The chain joins TRBV9 to TRBJ2-7, with 7 bases identical to TRBD1. The V segment lost 4 bases and the J segment 5 bases; nucleotides outside the gene matches: 9. The CDR3 is 14 amino acids. Germline V gives CDR1 SGDLS, CDR2 YYNGEE. The CDR3 DNA follows: TGTGCCAGCAGCCCCCCTACAGGGGCCCACGAGCAGTACTTC. This sequence encodes CASSPPTGAHEQYF.

This clone was seen more than once but under ten times. V and J are TRBV15 and TRBJ1-1, with D uncertain. CDR1 is LNHNV, CDR2 YYDKDF, per germline (reference sequence). Trimming shortened V by 0 bases and J by 5 bases, and 10 bases separated the two germline ends. There are 14 residues in the CDR3. CDR3 loop: CATSRDLSRTEAFF. Here the CDR3 DNA reads TGTGCCACCAGCAGAGATCTATCGCGGACTGAAGCTTTCTTT.

This clone appeared a single time. This chain uses TRBV29-1 with TRBJ1-1; 12 bases align to TRBD1. CDR1 is SQVTM and CDR2 is ANQGSEA in the germline V gene. V shed 4 bases, J shed 4 bases, and the junction held 4 bases outside the gene matches. The CDR3 sequence is 14 residues long. The chain's CDR3 is CSVGGQGAGTEAFF. The CDR3, as DNA: TGCAGCGTTGGGGGACAGGGGGCAGGCACTGAAGCTTTCTTT.

The V call is TRBV13, the J call TRBJ2-1, with unresolved D. The V end lost 1 base, the J end lost 4 bases, and 2 bases lay between the germline ends. The CDR3 runs to 12 residues. The germline gives CDR1 PRHDT, CDR2 FYEKMQ (reference sequence). Written as DNA, the CDR3 is TGTGCCAGCAGCTTAGCTTACAATGAGCAGTTCTTC. Translation gives CASSLAYNEQFF.